Following are 15 T cell receptor beta chains from one sample sequenced in a study of identical twins. TCRdb recomputed calls from the 5' RACE reads with MiXCR, one row per CDR3 protein. The sample records around 1.7 million distinct CDR3 sequences, more than 30% being singletons. The sample taken for sequencing was cord blood. These receptors came from a newborn girl in good health.

The gene calls are TRBV24-1 and TRBJ2-1, with TRBD2 matching 13 bases. In germline, CDR1 is KGHDR, CDR2 SFDVKD. The CDR3 length is 18 residues. Unmatched junction bases numbered 3, after V lost 2 bases and J lost 0 bases. The CDR3 reads CATSDSRTSGSSYNEQFF. The DNA for the CDR3 is TGTGCCACCAGTGATTCCCGGACTAGCGGGAGCTCCTACAATGAGCAGTTCTTC.

This clonotype was found a few times. J is TRBJ1-1 and V is TRBV24-1; D is perhaps TRBD1 (6 bases). Germline CDR1 reads KGHDR; CDR2 reads SFDVKD. The CDR3 extends over 15 amino acids. V was clipped by 3 bases and J by 4 bases, with 14 bases between them. Here the CDR3 reads CATSDGGQGGTEAFF. The CDR3 nucleotides read TGTGCCACCAGTGATGGGGGGCAGGGCGGCACTGAAGCTTTCTTT.

This clonotype was seen at least ten times. The chain is built from TRBV20-1 and TRBJ1-1, with 7 bases lining up with TRBD1. The germline CDR1 and CDR2 sequences are DFQATT and SNEGSKA (reference sequence). CDR3 length equals 13 residues. With V trimmed by 6 bases and J by 1 base, 5 bases remained unmatched. The CDR3 here is CSARQGGNTEAFF. In nucleotides, the CDR3 is TGCAGTGCGAGACAGGGTGGGAACACTGAAGCTTTCTTT.

Details on this clonotype: Sequence at one end of the junction differs from germline and may be a read error. This chain connects TRBV9 to TRBJ2-5; 7 nucleotides match TRBD2. Germline V gene sequence: CDR1 SGDLS, CDR2 YYNGEE. The CDR3 is 14 amino acids. The CDR3 region has the DNA TGTGCCAGCAGCGTAACGGGACTACAAGAGGCCCAGTACTTC. Translation gives CASSVTGLQEAQYF.

The genes are TRBV12-3 or TRBV12-4 and TRBJ1-5, with unresolved D. The V end was cut by 5 bases, the J end by 5 bases, with 4 bases between. This CDR3 has 11 residues. The CDR3 spells CASSKDQPQHF. CDR3 DNA sequence: TGTGCCAGCAGTAAGGATCAGCCCCAGCATTTT.

The V and J genes are TRBV25-1 and TRBJ2-7, with 12 bases identical to TRBD1. The CDR3 runs 19 residues. V lost 3 bases, J lost 7 bases, and 19 bases stayed unmatched. The germline CDR1 and CDR2 sequences are MGHDK and SYGVNS. For the CDR3, the DNA is TGTGCCAGCAGTGATGTGGGGGACAGGGGGCTAGCGGGAGCCAATGAGCAGTACTTC. Translating gives CASSDVGDRGLAGANEQYF.

The J gene is TRBJ2-1, the V gene TRBV5-1; 7 nucleotides align to TRBD1. CDR1 SGHRS and CDR2 YFSETQ come from the germline V gene. This CDR3 has 17 amino acids. V lost 0 bases to trimming and J lost 0 bases; unmatched junction nucleotides: 6. The CDR3 sequence is CASSLVDRLPSYNEQFF. The CDR3 DNA sequence: TGCGCCAGCAGCTTGGTGGACAGGTTGCCCTCCTACAATGAGCAGTTCTTC.

V gene TRBV12-3 or TRBV12-4 combines with J gene TRBJ1-2; possible D gene TRBD1, 6 bases. This CDR3 has 12 amino acids. V lost 5 bases and J lost 7, with 11 bases in between. CDR3 amino acids: CASSGGRFGYTF. The CDR3, as DNA: TGTGCCAGCAGTGGGGGCAGGTTTGGCTACACCTTC.

This clonotype has only one observation. This chain uses TRBV3-1 with TRBJ1-4; D remains unclear. The CDR3 is 12 residues long. V dropped 4 bases and J dropped 8 bases, with 8 bases sitting between them. Germline loops: CDR1 LGHDT, CDR2 YNNKEL (reference sequence). The CDR3 nucleotides are TGTGCCAGCAGCCCAGTGCGAGAAAAACTGTTTTTT. It specifies CASSPVREKLFF.

The sample holds one count of this clonotype. V is TRBV12-5 and J is TRBJ2-2, with TRBD2 matching over 8 bases. The CDR3 covers 18 residues. Trimming cost V 0 bases and J 4 bases; bases outside gene matches: 10. Germline V gene sequence: CDR1 LGHNT, CDR2 FRNRAP. CDR3: CASGLVLSGGPGTGELFF. As DNA, the CDR3 is TGTGCTAGTGGTTTGGTACTGTCGGGAGGGCCCGGCACCGGGGAGCTGTTTTTT.

The chain is built from TRBV2 and TRBJ2-7; no definite D call. The CDR3 length is 11 residues. Trimming shortened V by 7 bases and J by 6 bases, and 10 bases separated the two germline ends. Germline CDR1 and CDR2: SNHLY and FYNNEI. The CDR3 region is CASTSVAEQYF. As DNA, the CDR3 is TGTGCCAGCACCTCCGTCGCCGAGCAGTACTTC.

This clonotype was counted a few times. The rearrangement links TRBV21-1 to TRBJ2-5. TRBV21-1 corresponds to a pseudogene. This CDR3 comprises 15 residues. The CDR3 coding sequence is TGTGCCAGCAGCAAAGAGTCTAAAGGTGGGGAAGAGCAGTACTTC. It specifies CASSKESKGGEEQYF.

This clonotype has only a few counts. CDR3 in amino acids: CASSLQAGNTEAFF. As DNA, the CDR3 is TGTGCCAGCAGCTTGCAAGCTGGGAACACTGAAGCTTTCTTT. The V call is TRBV5-6, the J call TRBJ1-1, with unresolved D. V lost 1 base, J lost 1 base, and 8 bases lay in between. The length of the CDR3 is 14 residues. The germline CDR1 and CDR2 sequences are SGHDT and YYEEEE.

J is TRBJ1-2 and V is TRBV10-3; perhaps TRBD1 as D (5 bases). Germline loops: CDR1 ENHRY, CDR2 SYGVKD. The CDR3 runs to 14 residues. The V gene lost 6 bases and the J gene lost 2 bases, with 13 bases spanning the gap. In DNA form, the CDR3 reads TGTGCCATCAGAGCAGGGAACCCCAACTATGGCTACACCTTC. Translation: CAIRAGNPNYGYTF.

This chain joins TRBV4-1 and TRBJ1-1; unclear D gene. Germline CDR1 is MGHRA and CDR2 is YSYEKL. This CDR3 is 17 amino acids long. V lost 6 bases to trimming and J lost 7 bases, with 27 bases between them. The CDR3, as DNA: TGCGCCAGCAGACCTATCCCCCAAGGTCGTGACAAGTATGAAGCTTTCTTT. It translates to CASRPIPQGRDKYEAFF.